Following are 30 T cell receptor beta chains from one sample sequenced in a study of read filtering for tumor transcriptome and immune sequencing. The library was built from roughly 400 ng RNA with molecular barcoded adaptors for alpha/delta and beta/gamma chains. TCRdb called the reads again in MiXCR, with one record for every CDR3 protein. Of some 41,000 distinct CDR3 sequences listed, 10% to 15% are singletons. Sequenced sample: a population of CD138-negative cells sorted from bone marrow. Receptor source: a donor over 35 with multiple myeloma.

This clonotype was found many times. The J gene is TRBJ2-1, the V gene TRBV6-2 or TRBV6-3; 11 nucleotides match TRBD1. The trim removed 5 bases at V and 8 bases at J, leaving 14 bases unmatched. There are 17 residues in the CDR3. Germline loops: CDR1 MNHEY, CDR2 SVGEGT. This CDR3 reads CASSPRTGGFIADEQFF. Here the CDR3 DNA reads TGTGCCAGCAGTCCGCGGACAGGGGGCTTTATCGCCGATGAGCAGTTCTTC.

Remarks on this clonotype: Since a much larger clone is just one base distant, this may be a read error. The chain has TRBV19 and TRBJ1-5, with 9 bases lining up with TRBD1. Germline CDR1 LNHDA, CDR2 SQIVND (reference sequence). The CDR3 is 15 amino acids. CDR3 sequence reads: CASTTGTGRYQPQRF. In DNA form, the CDR3 reads TGTGCCAGTACGACCGGGACAGGGCGTTATCAGCCCCAGCGTTTT.

At least ten counts were recorded for this clonotype. The V call is TRBV11-2, the J call TRBJ2-6; D is uncertain. Germline CDR1 SGHAT, CDR2 FQNNGV. The V end lost 0 bases, the J end lost 2 bases, and 5 bases lay between the germline ends. The CDR3 is 15 amino acids. The CDR3 loop reads CASSLEITGANVLTF. In nucleotides, the CDR3 is TGTGCCAGCAGCTTAGAGATTACTGGGGCCAACGTCCTGACTTTC.

Ten or more counts support this clonotype. V and J are TRBV24-1 and TRBJ2-7, with a tentative D call TRBD1 (5 bases). V lost 4 bases and J 3 bases, leaving 9 bases between the germline ends. Germline CDR1 and CDR2: KGHDR and SFDVKD. CDR3 length equals 13 residues. Written as DNA, the CDR3 is TGTGCCACCAGTGACCTCGACAGCTACGAGCAGTACTTC. Residues: CATSDLDSYEQYF.

This clonotype has a count of ten or more. The chain employs TRBV30 and TRBJ1-1; D not certain. The V and J ends lost 7 bases and 5 bases respectively, with 17 bases between them. The germline CDR1 and CDR2 sequences are GTSNPN and SVGIG (reference sequence). This CDR3 has 13 residues. The DNA for the CDR3 is TGTGCCTCGACCACCATACCGGGGACTGAAGCTTTCTTT. It translates to CASTTIPGTEAFF.

This clonotype was counted at least ten times. The rearrangement uses TRBV29-1 and TRBJ1-1, with D possibly TRBD1 on 5 matching bases. The CDR3 is 13 residues long. Germline CDR1 reads SQVTM; CDR2 reads ANQGSEA. Trimming took 7 bases from V and 0 from J, leaving 12 bases between them. CDR3 in amino acids: CSADSSMNTEAFF. In DNA, the CDR3 is TGCAGCGCCGACAGCTCCATGAACACTGAAGCTTTCTTT.

The chain employs TRBV28 and TRBJ2-1; possibly TRBD1 for D (7 bases). Trimming stripped 4 bases from V and 9 bases from J, with 22 bases between. Germline assignment: CDR1 MDHEN and CDR2 SYDVKM. The CDR3 is made up of 16 amino acids. CDR3 in amino acids: CASSYPLYRGGSEQFF. The CDR3 region has the DNA TGTGCCAGCAGTTACCCCCTTTACAGGGGAGGAAGTGAGCAGTTCTTC.

The rearrangement joins TRBV5-6 to TRBJ2-3, with D perhaps matching TRBD1 (6 bases). The CDR3 extends over 16 amino acids. The germline CDR1 and CDR2 sequences are SGHDT and YYEEEE. Trimming left V 8 bases short and J 2 bases short, with 21 bases between. The CDR3 sequence: CARSLDQGFNTDTQYF. The CDR3 DNA reads TGTGCCAGGAGCCTGGACCAGGGGTTTAACACAGATACGCAGTATTTT.

This clonotype has ten or more counts. This may arise from a read error, as a much more abundant clone is one base away. CDR3 DNA sequence: TGCGGCGTTGAAGGGGGAAGGGGGCGGGTTAGTCGCTCCTACAATGAGCAGTTCTTC. It yields the protein CGVEGGRGRVSRSYNEQFF. The rearrangement uses TRBV29-1 and TRBJ2-1; 7 bases align to TRBD1. This CDR3 spans 19 amino acids. Per germline, CDR1 SQVTM and CDR2 ANQGSEA.

The table lists this clonotype with many counts. This chain's CDR3 is CASSQGPVDTQYF. The CDR3 coding sequence is TGCGCCAGCAGCCAAGGCCCCGTCGATACGCAGTATTTT. The chain joins TRBV4-3 to TRBJ2-3; D not certain. V lost 1 base and J 6 bases, leaving 8 bases between the germline ends. The CDR3 is made up of 13 amino acids. The germline V gene has CDR1 LGHNA and CDR2 YSLEER.

This clonotype was picked up many times. The rearrangement uses TRBV6-5 and TRBJ1-1; D unclear. Per the germline V gene, CDR1 is MNHEY and CDR2 is SVGAGI. The CDR3 sequence is 13 residues long. V was cut by 2 bases and J by 5 bases, with 9 bases left in between. This chain's CDR3 is CASSYRVTTEAFF. In nucleotides, the CDR3 is TGTGCCAGCAGTTACAGGGTGACGACTGAAGCTTTCTTT.

The CDR3 DNA reads TGCAGTGCTAGAGATTCGGGGGACAGGACTAATTCACCCCTCCACTTT. Amino acid sequence: CSARDSGDRTNSPLHF. The V gene is TRBV20-1, the J gene TRBJ1-6; 8 bases are shared with TRBD1. Germline V CDR1 and CDR2: DFQATT, SNEGSKA (reference sequence). V lost 0 bases to trimming and J lost 6 bases; unmatched junction nucleotides: 7. The CDR3 has 16 amino acids.

This clonotype was seen ten or more times. CDR3 coding DNA: TGTGCCAGCAGTGAACAGGGGGCTGGGGCCAACGTCCTGACTTTC. It codes for CASSEQGAGANVLTF. J is TRBJ2-6 and V is TRBV2; 7 nucleotides agree with TRBD1. Germline loops: CDR1 SNHLY, CDR2 FYNNEI. The J segment lost 2 bases and the V segment lost 2 bases, leaving 0 bases of the junction unmatched. This CDR3 has 15 residues.

This clonotype showed up many times. The chain has TRBV11-2 and TRBJ2-1; D assignment may be TRBD1 or TRBD2 (5 bases each). The CDR3 is 16 residues long. Germline CDR1 and CDR2: SGHAT and FQNNGV. V gave up 2 bases and J gave up 4 bases, with 15 bases separating them. The CDR3: CASSLKGGWGYNEQFF. In nucleotides, the CDR3 is TGTGCCAGCAGCTTAAAAGGCGGGTGGGGGTACAATGAGCAGTTCTTC.

With regard to this clonotype: A read error may be the cause here, since a much bigger clone is one base away. This chain uses TRBV6-1 with TRBJ2-7, with a tentative D call TRBD1 (5 bases). V lost 4 bases, J lost 6 bases, and 16 bases lay in between. This CDR3 spans 14 amino acids. CDR1 is MNHNS and CDR2 is SASEGT in the germline V gene. The CDR3 region has the DNA TGTGCCAGCAGTGGGGGCCACTCCCCCGGCGAGCAGTACTTC. Encoded protein: CASSGGHSPGEQYF.

As concerns this clonotype: The germline gene is not matched at one end of the junction; a read error may be the cause. This chain uses TRBV5-1 with TRBJ2-2; TRBD2 aligns across 8 bases. The CDR3 is 15 residues long. CDR1 and CDR2 (germline): SGHRS, YFSETQ. This chain's CDR3 is CASSGTSGTAGELSF. Here the CDR3 DNA reads TGCGCCAGCAGCGGTACTAGCGGTACAGCCGGGGAGCTGTCTTTT.

Details on this clonotype: A far larger clone is just one base off, so this is likely a read error. The chain has TRBV6-1 and TRBJ2-1; D possibly corresponds to TRBD1 (6 bases). Trimming cost V 5 bases and J 9 bases, with 14 bases left between them. Germline CDR1 MNHNS, CDR2 SASEGT. This CDR3 has 13 amino acids. The CDR3 sequence: CASSYMGAGEQFF. The CDR3 coding sequence is TGTGCCAGCAGTTACATGGGGGCGGGTGAGCAGTTCTTC.

The table lists this clonotype with many counts. The chain is built from TRBV6-5 and TRBJ1-5; TRBD1 matches at 11 bases. This CDR3 has 18 residues. The V segment lost 5 bases and the J segment 6 bases; nucleotides outside the gene matches: 15. Germline V gives CDR1 MNHEY, CDR2 SVGAGI. CDR3 sequence reads: CASSPGTGGTRFGQPQHF. The CDR3 bases are TGTGCCAGCAGTCCCGGGACAGGGGGAACGAGGTTTGGTCAGCCCCAGCATTTT.

This clonotype was recorded a few times. This may be a read error, as it is one base from a much larger clone. Because it lacks the conserved phenylalanine or tryptophan at the end, this CDR3 is likely a read error. No DNA is shown, since the ends of the CDR3 on it are uncertain; the CDR3 is the one TCRdb lists. The J gene is TRBJ2-7, the V gene TRBV25-1; the table calls TRBD2, which could not be checked here. The CDR3 extends over 12 residues, inclusive of both ends. The germline V gene has CDR1 MGHDK and CDR2 SYGVNS. The CDR3 sequence is CASMATSGVGYL.

Comment on this clonotype: The junction shows a germline mismatch at one end, possibly a read error. This chain joins TRBV7-9 and TRBJ2-7; D may be TRBD2 (6 bases). CDR1 is SEHNR, CDR2 FQNEAQ, per germline (reference sequence). This CDR3 spans 15 amino acids. In DNA, the CDR3 is TGTGCCAGCAGCTCACTTAATAGCGGAGACTACGAGCAGCACTTC. Translation gives CASSSLNSGDYEQHF.

The chain combines TRBV29-1 with TRBJ1-4, with D possibly TRBD1 on 6 matching bases. The CDR3 has 13 amino acids. Trimming cost V 4 bases and J 8 bases, with 14 bases left between them. Germline CDR1 SQVTM, CDR2 ANQGSEA. DNA for the CDR3: TGCAGCGTTGCGCAGGGGCCGTGGGAAAAACTGTTTTTT. It codes for CSVAQGPWEKLFF.

Concerning this clonotype itself: A much larger clone lies one base from this, so it may be a read error. Without the conserved terminal phenylalanine or tryptophan, this CDR3 likely stems from a read error. The chain has TRBV2 and TRBJ2-2; D not certain. Germline loops: CDR1 SNHLY, CDR2 FYNNEI. V was pared by 3 bases and J by 0 bases, with 8 bases between. This CDR3 region has 15 residues. This CDR3 is CASSDRVTNTGELFS. CDR3 DNA sequence: TGTGCCAGCAGTGATCGGGTTACGAACACCGGGGAGCTGTTTTCT.

For this clonotype: A single base is all that separates this from a far larger clone, so a read error is likely. The V and J genes are TRBV7-6 and TRBJ1-4; D is ambiguous. The CDR3 loop spans 13 amino acids. CDR1 is SGHVS, CDR2 FNYEAQ, per germline. For the CDR3, the DNA is TGTGCCAGCAGCCTAGTCGTATGGGAAAAACTGTCTTTT. It codes for CASSLVVWEKLSF.

About this clonotype itself: A read error is possible here, since a much larger clone lies one base away. Given the absence of the conserved phenylalanine or tryptophan at the CDR3 end, a read error is likely. The chain carries TRBV20-1 and TRBJ2-3; D is possibly TRBD1 (6 bases). Germline V gives CDR1 DFQATT, CDR2 SNEGSKA (reference sequence). V gave up 1 base and J gave up 5 bases, with 13 bases separating them. The CDR3 totals 14 residues. This CDR3 reads CSARGDILGDTQYL. CDR3 in DNA: TGCAGTGCTAGAGGGGACATCCTTGGAGATACGCAGTATCTT.

This clonotype was recorded many times. The chain joins TRBV20-1 to TRBJ2-5; 8 bases fit TRBD2. The CDR3 spans 17 residues. V gave up 0 bases and J gave up 4 bases; unmatched junction bases: 13. Germline V gene sequence: CDR1 DFQATT, CDR2 SNEGSKA (reference sequence). The CDR3 nucleotides read TGCAGTGCTAGAGATCTGAGTGCGGGAGGTCGATTAGAGACCCAGTACTTC. Protein product: CSARDLSAGGRLETQYF.

This clonotype showed up many times. The chain recombines TRBV28 with TRBJ1-1, with D tentatively TRBD1 (5 bases). Germline CDR1 MDHEN, CDR2 SYDVKM. The CDR3 is 15 amino acids. Deletions cut 3 bases from V and 1 base from J, with 12 bases between. This CDR3 reads CASSLYRSRNTEAFF. CDR3 bases: TGTGCCAGCAGTTTGTACAGGTCCAGGAACACTGAAGCTTTCTTT.

The J gene is TRBJ2-5, the V gene TRBV7-2; TRBD2 agrees at 9 bases. V dropped 2 bases and J dropped 4; count of bases not matched to a gene: 8. The CDR3 runs to 16 residues. The germline V gene has CDR1 SGHTA and CDR2 FQGNSA. Here the CDR3 reads CASSLRGGGFGETQYF. CDR3 DNA sequence: TGTGCCAGCAGCTTACGCGGGGGGGGTTTCGGAGAGACCCAGTACTTC.

This clonotype was observed at least ten times. The genes are TRBV28 and TRBJ2-1; 14 bases agree with TRBD2. The CDR3 is 16 amino acids. V shed 5 bases and J 6 bases; nucleotides not matched to a gene: 6. Germline lookup yields CDR1 MDHEN and CDR2 SYDVKM. CDR3 amino acids: CASSLTSGRAFNEQFF. CDR3 DNA: TGTGCCAGCAGTCTGACTAGCGGGAGGGCCTTCAATGAGCAGTTCTTC.

A few counts support this clonotype. This chain joins TRBV5-1 and TRBJ2-2, with D unclear. CDR1 is SGHRS and CDR2 is YFSETQ in the germline V gene. The CDR3 runs 12 residues. The V gene lost 6 bases and the J gene lost 1 base, with 4 bases spanning the gap. The DNA for the CDR3 is TGCGCCAGCACACAGAACACCGGGGAGCTGTTTTTT. Translated: CASTQNTGELFF.

The chain has TRBV30 and TRBJ2-6; 7 nucleotides line up with TRBD1. Trimming removed 3 bases from V and 0 bases from J; junction bases left unmatched: 8. This CDR3 contains 17 residues. Germline CDR1 reads GTSNPN; CDR2 reads SVGIG (reference sequence). The CDR3 is CAWRRTGPSSGANVLTF. As DNA, the CDR3 is TGTGCCTGGAGGAGGACAGGCCCGAGCTCTGGGGCCAACGTCCTGACTTTC.